This T cell receptor (beta chain) was recovered during a study of blood T cells in healthy people across ages. Germline V gene lookup returns CDR1 SGHTA and CDR2 FQGNSA. Trimming pared 1 base from V and 0 bases from J, leaving 10 bases between. CDR3 length: 16 residues. This clonotype occurred many times. The use of a sample-barcoded 5' primer and a J-beta primer mix characterized a second PCR of roughly 6 to 12 cycles. TCRdb reprocessed the 5' RACE reads via MiXCR and lists one record per CDR3 protein. The sample lists 1.8 million or so distinct CDR3 sequences, about 39% occurring once. The V call is TRBV7-2, the J call TRBJ2-4; possible D gene TRBD2, 6 bases. This TCR came from a human donor in good health. The sample taken for sequencing was blood. The CDR3, as DNA: TGTGCCAGCAGCTTAGTGGGAGGCGTAGCCAAAAACATTCAGTACTTC. Residues: CASSLVGGVAKNIQYF.